This entry is about one T cell receptor beta chain. The target of this receptor is not known. Base qualities are missing; no much larger clone stands one base away. Interpreted using the paper, the time point label stands for: less than five weeks on oral tofacitinib. The sample's treatment or condition label, decoded: oral pan-JAK inhibitor, 5-10 mg twice daily. Lesional scalp punch biopsies and peripheral blood were collected from alopecia areata patients. PBMCs were separated by density centrifugation and stained for CD3, CD4 and CD8, after which CD4+ and CD8+ T cells were sorted on a FACSAria. CDR1 and CDR2 are read off the germline V gene as SNHLY and FYNNEI. From cysteine to phenylalanine, the CDR3 is 15 amino acids long. Of the read, only the CDR3 DNA is kept; its 45 bases are in frame from base 1. V lost 8 bases and J lost 1 base, and the count of bases not matched to a germline gene is 9. These data belong to a study of CD8+ T cells in alopecia areata listed by TCRdb under 2018. Some background on the complete study: Treated patients were enrolled in an open-label pilot trial of oral tofacitinib at 5 to 10 mg twice daily for moderate-to-severe alopecia areata. Patients stayed on tofacitinib for 6 to 18 months and then had 6 months of follow-up off drug so that delayed response and recurrence could be assessed. Disease severity in treated patients was measured with the SALT score, which quantifies the percentage of affected scalp surface area. In both human patients and the C3H/HeJ mouse model, the study applied high-throughput TCRbeta sequencing to look at T cell clonal expansion in alopecia areata. In humans, TCRbeta sequencing was performed on scalp tissue and on sorted CD4+ and CD8+ peripheral blood T cells from healthy controls and from patients with patchy or totalis/universalis alopecia areata. Patients on tofacitinib were biopsied at baseline and after 4 and 24 weeks of treatment, and several of the patients also had a later scalp biopsy. Scalp clonality was compared across normal scalp (n=4), patchy alopecia areata scalp (n=8), and alopecia totalis/universalis scalp (n=8). RNA was extracted with the PAXgene miRNA kit for fixed scalp, the miRNeasy kit for PBMCs, and the RNeasy kit for mouse skin. Amplification of TCRbeta CDR3 regions was done by immunoSEQ multiplex PCR using 35 Vbeta forward primers and 13 Jbeta reverse primers.

Paper-wide results and their limitations: Compared with mice, TCR sequences shared between patients were less clear, possibly partly because of HLA diversity across the patient population. The treated cohort was small, with a single nonresponder, so links between baseline CD8+ expansion and response need larger studies. Many expanded lesional clones were found to persist in scalp and blood during tofacitinib treatment, and relapse after treatment cessation may be partly explained by this persistence. Higher clonality and more expanded CD8+ clones were observed in lesional scalp than in normal scalp, particularly in alopecia totalis/universalis, a finding suggestive of antigenic drive. Tofacitinib significantly lowered scalp clonality and the number of expanded CD8+ clones among the top 100 scalp clones. Scalp TCR repertoire analysis is complicated because resident alphabeta T cells in normal human skin are also sequenced, whereas mouse skin is dominated by gammadelta T cells.

The library came from the immunoSEQ multiplex PCR assay. RNA was extracted from all samples and reverse transcribed into cDNA, which served as template for TCR sequencing. SuperScript III was used to make first-strand cDNA, primed with a 2:1 mix of oligo-dT and random hexamers. A synthetic immune receptor repertoire was used to measure amplification bias, and any remaining bias was corrected computationally. As for the authors' bioinformatics: Raw reads were preprocessed to remove errors, and CDR3 was defined according to IMGT conventions as the region from the conserved cysteine to phenylalanine. Clonality was computed by normalizing Shannon entropy by log2 of the number of productive unique TCRs and subtracting the result from 1. Whether each scalp clone was CD4 or CD8 was inferred by checking scalp TCRbeta sequences against the CD4 and CD8 repertoires from sorted blood. TCRdb carries this immuneACCESS record with in-frame sequences only. Its versions omit some clonotypes, under half of them owing to an unresolved V gene in the studies checked, with the rest unexplained. V, J and clone size were drawn from that table, and D and trimming were deduced from the DNA. Present in this sample are about 140,000 clones, approximately 90% of which were seen just once. The biggest ten clones account for approximately 13% of the sample.

The source is a human donor with alopecia areata. Sequencing was performed on CD8+ T cells sorted from blood, taken at week 4, from a patient treated with tofacitinib. The rearranged segments are TRBV2 and TRBJ1-2; TRBD1 lines up with 8 middle nucleotides. The DNA sequence is given as TGTGCCAGCGGACCCCAGGACAGGGATAACTATGGCTACACCTTC. This is translated as CASGPQDRDNYGYTF. Here the CDR3 is joined to the reference TRBV2 and TRBJ1-2 genes, and the full variable domain is: EPEVTQTPSHQVTQMGQEVILRCVPISNHLYFYWYRQILGQKVEFLVSFYNNEISEKSEIFDDQFSVERPDGSNFTLKIRSTKLEDSAMYFCASGPQDRDNYGYTFGSGTRLTVV.